This T cell receptor beta chain was observed in a study of glioma-infiltrating T cells. Findings of the study overall: Tissue-blood divergence was below expectation in non-neoplastic patients, above in gliomas. Tissue and blood shared very few CDR3 sequences.

CDR1 is MNHEY, CDR2 SMNVEV, per germline (reference sequence). This CDR3 spans 14 amino acids. V lost 8 bases to trimming and J lost 2 bases; unmatched junction nucleotides: 4. Comments on this clonotype: Its antigen is currently unknown.

Amplification of TCR alpha and beta CDR3 regions from RNA used iRepertoire nested multiplex PCR. Tissue mRNA or PBMC total RNA, about 90-400 ng, went into one-step reverse transcription and amplification. Each CDR3 protein gets one entry after TCRdb re-called the multiplex PCR reads with MiXCR. Counted here are approximately 90,000 distinct CDR3 sequences, about a quarter occurring once; the ten biggest clones make up 6.7%. V and J are TRBV27 and TRBJ2-1, with 9 bases identical to TRBD2. Sequences were obtained from glioma tissue, nonneoplastic brain tissue, or PBMCs (not recorded which). The clonotype comes from a human donor with low-grade glioma or glioblastoma, undergoing nonglioma brain surgery, or in good health (not recorded which). CDR3 coding DNA: TGTGCCAGCTTGACTAGCGGAGCCTACAATGAGCAGTTCTTC. As protein: CASLTSGAYNEQFF.